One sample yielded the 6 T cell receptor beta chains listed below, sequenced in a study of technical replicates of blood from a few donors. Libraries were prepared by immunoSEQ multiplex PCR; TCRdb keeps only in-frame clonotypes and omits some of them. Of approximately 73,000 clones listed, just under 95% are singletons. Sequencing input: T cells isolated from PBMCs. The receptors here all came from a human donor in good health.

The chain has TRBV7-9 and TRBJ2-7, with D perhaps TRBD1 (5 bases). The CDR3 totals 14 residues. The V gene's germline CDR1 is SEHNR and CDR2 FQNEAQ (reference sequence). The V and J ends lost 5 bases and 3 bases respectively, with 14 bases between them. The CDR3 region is CASSHDRDIYEQYF. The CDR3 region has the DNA TGTGCCAGCAGCCACGACAGAGATATCTACGAGCAGTACTTC.

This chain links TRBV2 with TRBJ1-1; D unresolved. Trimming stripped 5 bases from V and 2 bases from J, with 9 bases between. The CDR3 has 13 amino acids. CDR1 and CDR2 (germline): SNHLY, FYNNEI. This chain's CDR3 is CASSSRRNTEAFF. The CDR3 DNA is TGTGCCAGCAGTTCCCGGAGAAACACTGAAGCTTTCTTT.

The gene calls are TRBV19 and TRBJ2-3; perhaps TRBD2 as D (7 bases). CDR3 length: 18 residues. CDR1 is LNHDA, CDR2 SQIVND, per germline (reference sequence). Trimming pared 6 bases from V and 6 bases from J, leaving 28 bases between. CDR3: CASRRGGAWTASTDTQYF. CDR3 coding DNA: TGTGCCAGTAGAAGGGGAGGGGCTTGGACAGCCTCCACGGATACGCAGTATTTT.

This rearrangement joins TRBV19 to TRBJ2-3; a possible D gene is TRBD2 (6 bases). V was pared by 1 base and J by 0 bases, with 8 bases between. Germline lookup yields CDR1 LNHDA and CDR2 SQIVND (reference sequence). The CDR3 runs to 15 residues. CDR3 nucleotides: TGTGCCAGTAGTATAGCGGGAGTTAGCACAGATACGCAGTATTTT. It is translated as CASSIAGVSTDTQYF.

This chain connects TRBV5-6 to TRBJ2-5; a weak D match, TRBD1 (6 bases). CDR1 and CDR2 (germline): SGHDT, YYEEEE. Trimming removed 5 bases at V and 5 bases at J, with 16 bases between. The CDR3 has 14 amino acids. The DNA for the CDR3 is TGTGCCAGCAGTTATGTACAGGGCTGGGAGACCCAGTACTTC. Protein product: CASSYVQGWETQYF.

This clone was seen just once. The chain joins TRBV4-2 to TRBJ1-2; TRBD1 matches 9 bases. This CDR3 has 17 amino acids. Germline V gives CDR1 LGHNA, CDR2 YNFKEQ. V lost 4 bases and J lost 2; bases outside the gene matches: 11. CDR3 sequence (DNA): TGTGCCAGCAGCCTCCAGGGGGACAGGGAAACCAACTATGGCTACACCTTC. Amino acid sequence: CASSLQGDRETNYGYTF.